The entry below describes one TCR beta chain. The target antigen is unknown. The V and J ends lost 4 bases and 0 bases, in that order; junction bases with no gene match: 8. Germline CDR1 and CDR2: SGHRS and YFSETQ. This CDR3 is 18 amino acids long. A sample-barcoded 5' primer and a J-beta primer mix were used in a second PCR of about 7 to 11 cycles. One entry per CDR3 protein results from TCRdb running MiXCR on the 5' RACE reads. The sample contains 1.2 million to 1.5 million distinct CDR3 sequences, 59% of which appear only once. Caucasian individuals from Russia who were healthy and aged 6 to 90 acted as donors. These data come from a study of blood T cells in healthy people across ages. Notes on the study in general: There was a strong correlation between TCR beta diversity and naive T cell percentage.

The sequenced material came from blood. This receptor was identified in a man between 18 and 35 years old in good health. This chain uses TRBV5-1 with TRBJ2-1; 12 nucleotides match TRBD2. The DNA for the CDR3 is TGCGCCAGCAGCCCGGGACTAGCGGGTCACAGCTCCTACAATGAGCAGTTCTTC. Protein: CASSPGLAGHSSYNEQFF. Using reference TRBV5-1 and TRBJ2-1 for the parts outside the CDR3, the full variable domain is KAGVTQTPRYLIKTRGQQVTLSCSPISGHRSVSWYQQTPGQGLQFLFEYFSETQRNKGNFPGRFSGRQFSNSRSEMNVSTLELGDSALYLCASSPGLAGHSSYNEQFFGPGTRLTVL.